This T cell receptor beta chain was found in a study of blood T cell repertoires in COVID-19. The overall study: The study drew acute and convalescent COVID-19 samples from the United States, Italy and Spain.

This CDR3 region has 14 residues. Germline-derived CDR1 and CDR2 are MNHEY and SVGEGT. The V and J ends lost 6 bases and 7 bases, in that order; junction bases with no gene match: 8. In the original processing: The assay estimated nucleated cells by amplifying reference gene primers. The repertoire was sequenced with immunoSEQ multiplex PCR; TCRdb's copy has only in-frame clones and lacks some. Clone size and the V and J calls come from that table; the DNA yielded D and trimming. Of approximately 79,000 clones in the sample, about 85% were seen once. Material for sequencing was peripheral blood. V and J are TRBV6-2 or TRBV6-3 and TRBJ2-1; TRBD2 agrees at 8 bases. This TCR came from a man aged 45-65 years with COVID-19, enrolled during active disease. CDR3 nucleotide sequence: TGTGCCAGCAGCGACGCCGGGACTAGTAATGAGCAGTTCTTC. Translating it yields CASSDAGTSNEQFF.